The 23 T cell receptor beta chains below were found in one sample sequenced in a study of T cells after somatic rescue of genetic block (dated by TCRdb to 2020 to 2022). Libraries came from the immunoSEQ multiplex PCR assay. Entries here come from immuneACCESS through TCRdb and include only in-frame sequences with V and J called. Some clones fail to appear in such tables; in the studies checked, an unresolved V gene covers under half of the shortfall, and the cause of the remainder is unknown. This sample holds roughly 71,000 clones; about nine tenths were observed only once. Of the sample, around 2.8% falls within the top ten clones. Sequencing input: peripheral blood mononuclear cells (PBMCs). All receptors derive from a man aged 25 to 40.

This clone was picked up a small number of times. The chain uses TRBV20-1 and TRBJ1-1; perhaps TRBD1 as D (5 bases). Germline values: CDR1 DFQATT, CDR2 SNEGSKA (reference sequence). Trimming took 6 bases from V and 8 from J, leaving 13 bases between them. CDR3 size: 11 residues. The CDR3, as DNA: TGCAGTGCCCACTCCGGGGCGGAAGCTTTCTTT. This gives the protein CSAHSGAEAFF.

This chain connects TRBV19 to TRBJ2-2, with D maybe TRBD1 (6 bases). The germline CDR1 and CDR2 sequences are LNHDA and SQIVND (reference sequence). V lost 4 bases, J lost 3 bases, and 9 bases lay in between. CDR3 length: 14 residues. The CDR3 DNA follows: TGTGCCAGTAGTAAGGCAGGGGACACCGGGGAGCTGTTTTTT. Protein: CASSKAGDTGELFF.

The rearrangement links TRBV11-2 to TRBJ1-5, with 9 bases lining up with TRBD1. The CDR3 has 16 residues. Germline CDR1 is SGHAT and CDR2 is FQNNGV. J lost 3 bases, V lost 0 bases, and 3 bases had no gene match. The chain's CDR3 is CASSLETGGFNQPQHF. Written as DNA, the CDR3 is TGTGCCAGCAGCTTAGAGACAGGGGGTTTCAATCAGCCCCAGCATTTT. The full variable domain, rest sourced from reference TRBV11-2 and TRBJ1-5, is EAGVAQSPRYKIIEKRQSVAFWCNPISGHATLYWYQQILGQGPKLLIQFQNNGVVDDSQLPKDRFSAERLKGVDSTLKIQPAKLEDSAVYLCASSLETGGFNQPQHFGDGTRLSIL.

The genes are TRBV2 and TRBJ1-4; possibly TRBD1 for D (6 bases). CDR1 and CDR2 from the germline V gene are SNHLY and FYNNEI. CDR3 length: 15 amino acids. The germline V and J ends were trimmed by 2 bases and 7 bases, with 14 bases remaining between them. CDR3 nucleotide sequence: TGTGCCAGCAGTGAATGGGGGCAGGTAGCTGAAAAACTGTTTTTT. It is translated as CASSEWGQVAEKLFF.

The rearrangement links TRBV28 to TRBJ2-7; D may correspond to TRBD1 or TRBD2 (5 bases each). Germline V gives CDR1 MDHEN, CDR2 SYDVKM. V was clipped by 5 bases and J by 0 bases, with 11 bases between them. This CDR3 is 14 amino acids long. The CDR3 reads CASSGTLSSYEQYF. The CDR3 nucleotides read TGTGCCAGCAGTGGGACCCTTAGCTCCTACGAGCAGTACTTC.

The CDR3 region has the DNA TGTGCCAGCAGCCAAGTCTGGGACAGGGGTCGGGCTGGTGAGCAGTACTTC. Protein: CASSQVWDRGRAGEQYF. The chain combines TRBV14 with TRBJ2-7; TRBD1 aligns across 10 bases. Germline loops: CDR1 SGHDN, CDR2 FVKESK. The length of the CDR3 is 17 residues. J was trimmed by 7 bases and V by 1 base; bases with no gene match: 13.

The rearrangement links TRBV19 to TRBJ2-1; D unclear. V gave up 6 bases and J gave up 2 bases, with 8 bases separating them. CDR1 LNHDA and CDR2 SQIVND come from the germline V gene (reference sequence). The CDR3 totals 13 residues. The CDR3 reads CASSKSTYNEQFF. The CDR3 DNA reads as TGTGCCAGTAGCAAAAGCACCTACAATGAGCAGTTCTTC.

CDR3 nucleotides: TGTGCCAGCAGTCAGGGGGGGTTTCGGTACGAGCAGTACTTC. Its translation: CASSQGGFRYEQYF. V usage is TRBV14 and J usage is TRBJ2-7; D might be TRBD1 or TRBD2, each matching 7 bases. Trimming stripped 6 bases from V and 4 bases from J, with 16 bases between. Looked up from germline, CDR1 is SGHDN and CDR2 is FVKESK. This CDR3 is built from 14 residues.

The rearrangement joins TRBV6-5 to TRBJ2-7; 11 bases are a match to TRBD1. This CDR3 has 14 amino acids. Trimming at V came to 6 bases and at J to 3 bases, leaving 4 bases not matched to a gene. From germline, CDR1 is MNHEY and CDR2 SVGAGI. Written as DNA, the CDR3 is TGTGCCAGCAGGGCGGGACAGGGGGACTACGAGCAGTACTTC. This gives the protein CASRAGQGDYEQYF.

The chain recombines TRBV29-1 with TRBJ2-3; 11 bases align to TRBD2. The germline CDR1 and CDR2 sequences are SQVTM and ANQGSEA. Trimming at V came to 2 bases and at J to 5 bases, leaving 6 bases not matched to a gene. The length of the CDR3 is 15 residues. The CDR3 coding sequence is TGCAGCGTTGAATTTCCGGGACTAGCGGAAGATACGCAGTATTTT. Protein product: CSVEFPGLAEDTQYF.

The V gene is TRBV6-5, the J gene TRBJ1-1; D call uncertain. CDR1 MNHEY and CDR2 SVGAGI come from the germline V gene. The CDR3 runs to 12 residues. V lost 11 bases and J 2 bases, leaving 12 bases between the germline ends. CDR3 sequence: CASGRTNTEAFF. The CDR3 nucleotides are TGTGCCTCGGGTCGGACTAACACTGAAGCTTTCTTT.

The V gene is TRBV4-2, the J gene TRBJ2-3; 11 bases align to TRBD2. J lost 6 bases, V lost 0 bases, and 5 bases had no gene match. The V gene's germline CDR1 is LGHNA and CDR2 YNFKEQ. The CDR3 is 16 amino acids. CDR3 DNA sequence: TGTGCCAGCAGCCAAGATAGCGGGGGGGGGCCGGATACGCAGTATTTT. Encoded protein: CASSQDSGGGPDTQYF.

The rearrangement joins TRBV19 to TRBJ2-6; 7 nucleotides align to TRBD1. V was pared by 6 bases and J by 2 bases, with 7 bases of the junction left unmatched. The CDR3 covers 16 residues. CDR1 is LNHDA and CDR2 is SQIVND in the germline V gene (reference sequence). The CDR3 sequence is CASSWGDRAGANVLTF. The CDR3 DNA reads as TGTGCCAGTAGCTGGGGCGACAGGGCTGGGGCCAACGTCCTGACTTTC.

This clone was found once. The rearrangement joins TRBV7-9 to TRBJ2-7; the match to TRBD1 covers 8 bases. The CDR3 spans 15 residues. V gave up 4 bases and J gave up 5 bases; unmatched junction bases: 10. Germline V gene sequence: CDR1 SEHNR, CDR2 FQNEAQ (reference sequence). The CDR3, as DNA: TGTGCCAGCAGCTCGAGGACAGGGAAGCACGACGAGCAGTACTTC. Its protein product is CASSSRTGKHDEQYF.

The V gene is TRBV6-1, the J gene TRBJ1-6; 8 bases match TRBD1. J lost 7 bases, V lost 6 bases, and 8 bases had no gene match. Germline CDR1 and CDR2: MNHNS and SASEGT. The length of the CDR3 is 15 residues. The CDR3, as DNA: TGTGCCAGCAGCGGACAGGGAAAACTGAATTCACCCCTCCACTTT. Residues: CASSGQGKLNSPLHF.

The CDR3 DNA reads TGTGCCAGCAGTCCCCGGGGCCGGAACTATGGCTACACCTTC. Its protein is CASSPRGRNYGYTF. The J gene is TRBJ1-2, the V gene TRBV2, with D possibly being TRBD1 (5 bases). V was trimmed by 5 bases and J by 2 bases, leaving 12 bases between them. Germline CDR1 reads SNHLY; CDR2 reads FYNNEI. This CDR3 region has 14 residues.

The J gene is TRBJ2-2, the V gene TRBV11-3; no reliable D call. The CDR3 has 13 amino acids. V was cut by 4 bases and J by 5 bases, with 8 bases left in between. From germline, CDR1 is SGHNT and CDR2 YENEEA. This CDR3 reads CASSSLRTGELFF. CDR3 nucleotide sequence: TGTGCCAGCAGCTCCCTAAGGACCGGGGAGCTGTTTTTT.

This chain joins TRBV14 and TRBJ2-3; no firm D call. CDR1 is SGHDN and CDR2 is FVKESK in the germline V gene. The ends were cut back, 0 bases at V and 1 base at J, with 8 bases in the middle. The CDR3 has 15 amino acids. As DNA, the CDR3 is TGTGCCAGCAGCCAAGATAGGGTACGCACAGATACGCAGTATTTT. Its protein product is CASSQDRVRTDTQYF.

The chain employs TRBV7-9 and TRBJ1-2; no definite D call. The CDR3 is 13 amino acids. Trimming took off 8 bases at V and 7 bases at J, with 17 bases between the two ends. From germline, CDR1 is SEHNR and CDR2 FQNEAQ (reference sequence). CDR3: CASDPLQGFGYTF. CDR3 DNA: TGTGCCAGCGACCCCCTTCAAGGTTTTGGCTACACCTTC.

The chain employs TRBV28 and TRBJ1-1; 8 bases line up with TRBD1. Germline V lookup: CDR1 MDHEN, CDR2 SYDVKM. V dropped 4 bases and J dropped 1; count of bases not matched to a gene: 11. The CDR3 extends over 17 amino acids. CDR3 sequence: CASSSWDRRVKNTEAFF. CDR3 in DNA: TGTGCCAGCAGTTCATGGGACAGGCGGGTCAAGAACACTGAAGCTTTCTTT.

The table lists this clone with a count of one. The chain links TRBV7-9 to TRBJ2-7, with D tentatively TRBD2 (5 bases). With 5 bases removed from V and 3 bases from J, the gap between germline ends came to 14 bases. Germline assignment: CDR1 SEHNR and CDR2 FQNEAQ (reference sequence). The CDR3 loop spans 14 amino acids. CDR3 loop: CASSHEGRGYEQYF. In DNA, the CDR3 is TGTGCCAGCAGCCACGAGGGCCGGGGCTACGAGCAGTACTTC. The full variable domain, completed using reference TRBV7-9 and TRBJ2-7, is DTGVSQNPRHKITKRGQNVTFRCDPISEHNRLYWYRQTLGQGPEFLTYFQNEAQLEKSRLLSDRFSAERPKGSFSTLEIQRTEQGDSAMYLCASSHEGRGYEQYFGPGTRLTVT.

A few counts support this clone. The chain combines TRBV6-5 with TRBJ1-2; D gene uncertain. This CDR3 contains 14 residues. Germline CDR1 is MNHEY and CDR2 is SVGAGI. Trimming took off 7 bases at V and 0 bases at J, with 12 bases between the two ends. The CDR3, as DNA: TGTGCCAGCACTAAGGCCGCAACTAACTATGGCTACACCTTC. The encoded protein is CASTKAATNYGYTF.

The rearrangement uses TRBV6-5 and TRBJ2-2; D gene ambiguous. The V gene lost 6 bases and the J gene lost 4 bases, with 12 bases spanning the gap. Germline assignment: CDR1 MNHEY and CDR2 SVGAGI. This CDR3 has 14 amino acids. The CDR3: CASRSRGRTGELFF. DNA for the CDR3: TGTGCCAGCAGGTCGAGAGGACGCACCGGGGAGCTGTTTTTT.